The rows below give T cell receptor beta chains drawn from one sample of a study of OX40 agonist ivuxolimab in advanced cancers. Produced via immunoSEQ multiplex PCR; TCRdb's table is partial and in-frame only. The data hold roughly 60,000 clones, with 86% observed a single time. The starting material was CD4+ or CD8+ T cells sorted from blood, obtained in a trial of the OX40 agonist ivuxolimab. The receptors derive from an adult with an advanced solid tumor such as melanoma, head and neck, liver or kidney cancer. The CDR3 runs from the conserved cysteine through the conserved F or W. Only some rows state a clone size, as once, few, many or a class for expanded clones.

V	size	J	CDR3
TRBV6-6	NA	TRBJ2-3	CASSYSSPLVTDTQYF
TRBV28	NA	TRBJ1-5	CASSLPPRRRESGQPQHF
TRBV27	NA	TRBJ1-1	CASSLRWNTEAFF
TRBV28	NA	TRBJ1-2	CASQGNYGYTF
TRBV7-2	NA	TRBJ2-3	CASSLGGLATDTQYF
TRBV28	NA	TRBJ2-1	CASRATLAGNNEQFF
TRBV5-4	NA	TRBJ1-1	CASSPAGRGTEAFF
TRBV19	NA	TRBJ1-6	CASRTQGFGSPLHF
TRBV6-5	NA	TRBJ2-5	CASSYSNQQTQYF
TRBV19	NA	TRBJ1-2	CASIGDRKYYGYTF
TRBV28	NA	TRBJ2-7	CAVTGLDDEQYF
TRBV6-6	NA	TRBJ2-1	CASTPSGVSYNEQFF
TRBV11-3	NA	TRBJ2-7	CASSLYYEQYF
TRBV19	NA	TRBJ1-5	CASSKMSGQPQHF
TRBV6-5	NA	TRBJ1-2	CASSLTGTGDTGYTF
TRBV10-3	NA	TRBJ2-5	CAISEGTGGQETQYF
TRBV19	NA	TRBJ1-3	CASSPYFAGNTIYF
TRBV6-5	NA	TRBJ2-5	CASSGGYGETQYF
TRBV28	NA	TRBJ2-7	CATERPQMRYEQYF
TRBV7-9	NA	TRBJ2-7	CASSPGTGTFRQYF
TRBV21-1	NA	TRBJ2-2	CASSKVEGPITGELFF
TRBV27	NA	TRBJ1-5	CASSGLYGNQPQHF
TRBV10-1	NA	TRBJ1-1	CASSESDSNTEAFF
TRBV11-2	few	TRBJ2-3	CASSEGVVLGTDTQYF
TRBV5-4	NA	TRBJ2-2	CASSSQRGAGGPGELFF
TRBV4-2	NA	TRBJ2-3	CASSQDLQRGDTQYF
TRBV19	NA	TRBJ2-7	CASSRGALSYEQYF
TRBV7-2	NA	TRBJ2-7	CASTIWGYEQYF
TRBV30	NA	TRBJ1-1	CAWSVQSGIDTEAFF
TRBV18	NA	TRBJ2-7	CASSPGDEQYF
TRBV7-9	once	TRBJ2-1	CASSFYQRADNEQFF
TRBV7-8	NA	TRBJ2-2	CASSLAGTSGRGDTGELFF
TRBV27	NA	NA	CASSYQREESYEQYF
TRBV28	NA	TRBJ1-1	CASRPGWRTLMNTEAFF
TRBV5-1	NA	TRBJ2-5	CASSPGTSTRGETQYF
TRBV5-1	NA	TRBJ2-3	CASSLEAPGTDTQYF
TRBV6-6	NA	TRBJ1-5	CASSYEGMWQPQHF
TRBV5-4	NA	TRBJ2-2	CASSPGQTPGELFF
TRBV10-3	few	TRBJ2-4	CAISESVDRGAKNIQYF
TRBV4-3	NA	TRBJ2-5	CASSQDLASGPETQYF
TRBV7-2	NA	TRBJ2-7	CASSHYSPDGSYEQYF
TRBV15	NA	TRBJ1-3	CATSRDAGEAGNTIYF
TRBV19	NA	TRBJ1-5	CASTIPGQGNQPQHF
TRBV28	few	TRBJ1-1	CASSGGRATEAFF
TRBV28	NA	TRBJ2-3	CASKGGRFGGTDTQYF
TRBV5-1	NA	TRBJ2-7	CASSPDSNSYEQYF